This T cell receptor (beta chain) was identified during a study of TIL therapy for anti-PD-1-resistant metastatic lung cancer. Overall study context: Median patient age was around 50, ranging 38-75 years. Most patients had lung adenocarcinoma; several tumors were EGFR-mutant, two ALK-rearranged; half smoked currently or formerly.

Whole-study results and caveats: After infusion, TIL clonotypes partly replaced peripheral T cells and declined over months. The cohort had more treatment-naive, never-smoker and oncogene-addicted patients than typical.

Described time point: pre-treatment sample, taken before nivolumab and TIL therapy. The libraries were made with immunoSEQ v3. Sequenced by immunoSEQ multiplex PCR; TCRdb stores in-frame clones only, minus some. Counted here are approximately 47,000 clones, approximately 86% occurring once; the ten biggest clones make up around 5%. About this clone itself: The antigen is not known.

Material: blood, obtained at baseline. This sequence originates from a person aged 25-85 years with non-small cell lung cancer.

The CDR3 DNA reads TGCGCCAGCAGCCCCGGCAGGGAGGGCTATGGCTACACCTTC. Protein sequence: CASSPGREGYGYTF. The rearrangement links TRBV10-1 to TRBJ1-2, with D possibly being TRBD1 (5 bases). Germline values: CDR1 WNHNN, CDR2 SYGVQD (reference sequence). The CDR3 contains 14 residues. The germline V and J ends were trimmed by 6 bases and 4 bases, with 15 bases remaining between them.